Detailed here is one T cell receptor (beta chain). Its antigen is unknown. The sample originates from a study of T cell responses to AZD1222 COVID-19 vaccine. Study conclusions and caveats: Repertoire sampling occurred only after the peak T cell response. Just a handful of people given AZD1222 tested seropositive at baseline. Dominant CD4 TCR responses targeted spike regions 160-218 and 743-854.

In germline, CDR1 is SGHAT, CDR2 FQNNGV. This CDR3 comprises 14 residues. The V gene lost 5 bases and the J gene lost 2 bases, with 12 bases spanning the gap. Measured with immunoSEQ multiplex PCR; TCRdb has only the in-frame clones, and not every one. Of about 92,000 clones in the sample, around 90% were seen once. The input for sequencing was peripheral blood, taken on day 0 of AZD1222 vaccination. The receptor was isolated from an adult in good health. The chain uses TRBV11-2 and TRBJ2-5, with a tentative D call TRBD1 (6 bases). In DNA form, the CDR3 reads TGTGCCAGCAGCCGCGGACAGCGTCAAGAGACCCAGTACTTC. Its protein is CASSRGQRQETQYF.